These 26 T cell receptor beta chains came from one sample sequenced in a study of shared clonotypes between healthy human individuals. Clones were read by immunoSEQ multiplex PCR, and TCRdb kept only the in-frame ones, dropping some. Among around 2.1 million clones, about 93% were seen once, and the ten largest hold over 1.5%. Naive CD8 cells lacked CD45RO, underwent positive selection for CCR7 and left out terminally differentiated effector memory CD45RA+ cells. Sequenced sample: naive CD8+ T cells from PBMCs. The receptors shown here come from a man between 18 and 29 years old in good health. Some clones in this sample may be carry-over from other donors' samples.

The rearrangement uses TRBV6-5 and TRBJ1-1; the match to TRBD1 covers 8 bases. Germline CDR1 and CDR2: MNHEY and SVGAGI. This CDR3 spans 15 amino acids. With V trimmed by 2 bases and J by 3 bases, 5 bases remained unmatched. CDR3 sequence: CASSYGQGAYTEAFF. Here the CDR3 DNA reads TGTGCCAGCAGTTACGGGCAGGGGGCTTACACTGAAGCTTTCTTT.

Regarding this clone: Other DNA sequences in the sample encode the same CDR3. The CDR3 DNA is TGTGCCAGTTCAGGGTTTAGCTCCTACAATGAGCAGTTCTTC. Translation: CASSGFSSYNEQFF. This rearrangement joins TRBV9 to TRBJ2-1, with D maybe TRBD1 (5 bases). Germline V CDR1 and CDR2: SGDLS, YYNGEE. With 8 bases removed from V and 0 bases from J, the gap between germline ends came to 12 bases. The CDR3 length is 14 residues.

This chain connects TRBV7-8 to TRBJ2-6, with no clear D. V was cut by 4 bases and J by 0 bases, with 4 bases left in between. Germline lookup yields CDR1 SGHVS and CDR2 FQNEAQ. The CDR3 has 14 residues. In nucleotides, the CDR3 is TGTGCCAGCAGCTCGGACTCTGGGGCCAACGTCCTGACTTTC. As protein: CASSSDSGANVLTF.

This CDR3 reads CASSQDLENRVVYEQYF. The CDR3 DNA reads TGCGCCAGCAGCCAAGATTTAGAGAACAGGGTGGTTTACGAGCAGTACTTC. This rearrangement joins TRBV4-3 to TRBJ2-7; D is possibly TRBD1 (6 bases). V was cut by 0 bases and J by 4 bases, with 19 bases left in between. The CDR3 length is 17 residues. Germline CDR1 reads LGHNA; CDR2 reads YSLEER.

The J gene is TRBJ2-7, the V gene TRBV27; no definite D call. Between the trimmed V and J ends, which lost 4 bases and 4 bases, there was a span of 14 bases. CDR3 length: 14 amino acids. Germline V CDR1 and CDR2: MNHEY, SMNVEV (reference sequence). The CDR3 nucleotides read TGTGCCAGCAGTTCGGCCGGGCCCAGATACGAGCAGTACTTC. It yields the protein CASSSAGPRYEQYF.

The chain carries TRBV28 and TRBJ2-5, with 8 bases fitting TRBD1. Trimming at V came to 6 bases and at J to 3 bases, leaving 3 bases not matched to a gene. This CDR3 is built from 13 residues. From germline, CDR1 is MDHEN and CDR2 SYDVKM. In DNA, the CDR3 is TGTGCCAGCAGGCCGACAGGGGAAGAGACCCAGTACTTC. Amino acids: CASRPTGEETQYF.

This chain links TRBV29-1 with TRBJ2-2; no clear D gene. The CDR3 sequence is 15 residues long. Trimming removed 3 bases from V and 4 bases from J, with 15 bases in between. Germline V gene lookup returns CDR1 SQVTM and CDR2 ANQGSEA. In DNA form, the CDR3 reads TGCAGCGTTGATCCGAGCCGCGGCGGCACCGGGGAGCTGTTTTTT. It encodes CSVDPSRGGTGELFF.

This chain links TRBV27 with TRBJ1-5; no definite D call. V was shortened by 7 bases and J by 1 base, with 11 bases between the two germline ends. Germline loops: CDR1 MNHEY, CDR2 SMNVEV (reference sequence). The CDR3 spans 14 residues. The DNA of the CDR3 is TGTGCCAGCAAAGTGGTAGGCAGCAATCAGCCCCAGCATTTT. The encoded protein is CASKVVGSNQPQHF.

V gene TRBV5-1 combines with J gene TRBJ2-7; D uncertain. Trimming took 1 base from V and 1 from J, leaving 9 bases between them. This CDR3 region has 14 residues. The germline gives CDR1 SGHRS, CDR2 YFSETQ. This CDR3 reads CASSLFGSSYEQYF. As DNA, the CDR3 is TGCGCCAGCAGCTTGTTTGGCAGTTCCTACGAGCAGTACTTC. The variable domain in full, with the rest retrieved from reference TRBV5-1 and TRBJ2-7, is KAGVTQTPRYLIKTRGQQVTLSCSPISGHRSVSWYQQTPGQGLQFLFEYFSETQRNKGNFPGRFSGRQFSNSRSEMNVSTLELGDSALYLCASSLFGSSYEQYFGPGTRLTVT.

This clone was found a few times. The V and J genes are TRBV28 and TRBJ2-2, with a tentative D call TRBD1 (5 bases). Trimming stripped 3 bases from V and 9 bases from J, with 8 bases between. The CDR3 contains 12 residues. From germline, CDR1 is MDHEN and CDR2 SYDVKM. The CDR3 DNA reads TGTGCCAGCAGTTTCAGGGTCCGGGAGCTGTTTTTT. Translating gives CASSFRVRELFF.

The genes are TRBV7-9 and TRBJ1-4; the D is unclear. From germline, CDR1 is SEHNR and CDR2 FQNEAQ (reference sequence). The CDR3 consists of 17 residues. The ends were cut back, 5 bases at V and 4 bases at J, with 20 bases in the middle. For the CDR3, the DNA is TGTGCCAGCAGCCCGGCCCTCCGACCCGTTGTTAATGAAAAACTGTTTTTT. This sequence encodes CASSPALRPVVNEKLFF. Drawing the rest from reference TRBV7-9 and TRBJ1-4, the complete variable domain is DTGVSQNPRHKITKRGQNVTFRCDPISEHNRLYWYRQTLGQGPEFLTYFQNEAQLEKSRLLSDRFSAERPKGSFSTLEIQRTEQGDSAMYLCASSPALRPVVNEKLFFGSGTQLSVL.

V gene TRBV2 combines with J gene TRBJ1-2; 7 nucleotides align to TRBD1. V shed 3 bases and J 5 bases; nucleotides not matched to a gene: 6. This CDR3 region has 14 residues. The germline CDR1 and CDR2 sequences are SNHLY and FYNNEI. The CDR3 here is CASSDRRGLYGYTF. The DNA of the CDR3 is TGTGCCAGCAGTGACCGCAGGGGGTTATATGGCTACACCTTC.

The gene calls are TRBV28 and TRBJ1-5; a weak D match, TRBD1 (6 bases). The CDR3 sequence is 14 residues long. The V end lost 2 bases, the J end lost 4 bases, and 9 bases lay between the germline ends. Germline V gives CDR1 MDHEN, CDR2 SYDVKM. The CDR3 DNA reads TGTGCCAGCAGTTTAGAGACAGGTAATCAGCCCCAGCATTTT. The encoded protein is CASSLETGNQPQHF.

The chain has TRBV7-2 and TRBJ2-6; D remains unclear. Per the germline V gene, CDR1 is SGHTA and CDR2 is FQGNSA. The CDR3 spans 13 residues. Between the trimmed V and J ends, which lost 5 bases and 4 bases, there was a span of 6 bases. Here the CDR3 DNA reads TGTGCCAGCAGCCTCGGGGGGGCCAACGTCCTGACTTTC. This translates into CASSLGGANVLTF.

With respect to this clone: The same CDR3 arises from other DNA sequences in this sample as well. The gene calls are TRBV6-5 and TRBJ2-3; D is possibly TRBD1 (5 bases). Trimming removed 0 bases at V and 3 bases at J, with 7 bases between. This CDR3 contains 14 residues. Germline assignment: CDR1 MNHEY and CDR2 SVGAGI. Here the CDR3 reads CASSYSPGTDTQYF. The CDR3 nucleotides read TGTGCCAGCAGTTACTCTCCAGGGACAGATACGCAGTATTTT.

The V gene is TRBV7-8, the J gene TRBJ2-2; possible D gene TRBD2, 5 bases. V shed 1 base and J shed 3 bases, with 9 bases lying between them. This CDR3 region has 15 residues. Per germline, CDR1 SGHVS and CDR2 FQNEAQ. CDR3 sequence reads: CASSLVASYTGELFF. The CDR3 DNA is TGTGCCAGCAGCTTAGTGGCTAGCTACACCGGGGAGCTGTTTTTT.

The chain joins TRBV28 to TRBJ2-2; 7 bases align to TRBD1. V lost 7 bases to trimming and J lost 6 bases; unmatched junction nucleotides: 2. Per the germline V gene, CDR1 is MDHEN and CDR2 is SYDVKM. This CDR3 spans 12 amino acids. The CDR3 is CASIQGAGELFF. The DNA of the CDR3 is TGTGCCAGCATCCAGGGGGCCGGGGAGCTGTTTTTT.

The genes are TRBV15 and TRBJ1-5; 8 positions agree with TRBD1. Germline values: CDR1 LNHNV, CDR2 YYDKDF (reference sequence). V shed 3 bases, J shed 8 bases, and the junction held 3 bases outside the gene matches. The CDR3 totals 13 residues. The CDR3 loop reads CATSRGTGKPQHF. In DNA form, the CDR3 reads TGTGCCACCAGCAGGGGGACAGGAAAGCCCCAGCATTTT.

The rearrangement links TRBV7-2 to TRBJ1-5; D is possibly TRBD1 (5 bases). Germline loops: CDR1 SGHTA, CDR2 FQGNSA. The V and J ends lost 2 bases and 6 bases respectively, with 11 bases between them. The CDR3 consists of 14 residues. In DNA form, the CDR3 reads TGTGCCAGCAGCTTATACGCAGGGAGTCAGCCCCAGCATTTT. Translating it yields CASSLYAGSQPQHF.

The chain couples TRBV7-6 to TRBJ1-5; D gene uncertain. The CDR3 contains 19 residues. Trimming removed 5 bases at V and 7 bases at J, with 30 bases between. Looked up from germline, CDR1 is SGHVS and CDR2 is FNYEAQ. CDR3 amino acids: CASSAMRTSNDGGRQPQHF. The DNA for the CDR3 is TGTGCCAGCAGCGCGATGAGAACCTCTAATGACGGCGGCCGGCAGCCCCAGCATTTT.

The chain uses TRBV27 and TRBJ2-3; the match to TRBD2 covers 7 bases. The CDR3 is 15 residues long. Germline CDR1 and CDR2: MNHEY and SMNVEV (reference sequence). The trim removed 4 bases at V and 1 base at J, leaving 5 bases unmatched. CDR3 DNA sequence: TGTGCCAGCAGTTCATTAGCGGGTCGCACAGATACGCAGTATTTT. Translation: CASSSLAGRTDTQYF.

The V and J genes are TRBV27 and TRBJ2-2; D may be TRBD2 (5 bases). The V end lost 3 bases, the J end lost 6 bases, and 14 bases lay between the germline ends. The CDR3 has 15 amino acids. Per the germline V gene, CDR1 is MNHEY and CDR2 is SMNVEV (reference sequence). CDR3 sequence (DNA): TGTGCCAGCAGTTTTCTGGGAGCTTCCTCCGGGGAGCTGTTTTTT. It specifies CASSFLGASSGELFF.

This rearrangement joins TRBV11-2 to TRBJ2-3; possibly TRBD1 for D (5 bases). V gave up 4 bases and J gave up 2 bases, with 10 bases separating them. Germline CDR1 and CDR2: SGHAT and FQNNGV. This CDR3 comprises 14 residues. This chain's CDR3 is CASSSRQLTDTQYF. The CDR3 nucleotides are TGTGCCAGCAGCTCAAGACAGCTCACAGATACGCAGTATTTT.

This chain connects TRBV7-9 to TRBJ2-3; 8 nucleotides match TRBD1. Germline-derived CDR1 and CDR2 are SEHNR and FQNEAQ (reference sequence). The CDR3 is 14 residues long. Trimming took 6 bases from V and 6 from J; bases not matched to a gene: 8. The CDR3 loop reads CASRPNRGADTQYF. The CDR3 DNA reads as TGTGCCAGCAGACCAAACAGGGGGGCGGATACGCAGTATTTT.

This chain uses TRBV5-5 with TRBJ1-1; tentatively, D is TRBD1 (6 bases). Trimming took off 0 bases at V and 6 bases at J, with 12 bases between the two ends. This CDR3 region has 14 residues. Germline values: CDR1 SGHKS, CDR2 YYEKEE (reference sequence). This CDR3 is CASSLGQGSAEAFF. CDR3 nucleotides: TGTGCCAGCAGCTTGGGCCAGGGGAGCGCTGAAGCTTTCTTT.

The rearrangement uses TRBV10-2 and TRBJ1-2, with no clear D. V gave up 0 bases and J gave up 0 bases, with 5 bases separating them. Germline CDR1 is WSHSY and CDR2 is SAAADI. The CDR3 sequence is 14 residues long. The CDR3 loop reads CASSESAPNYGYTF. The CDR3 DNA reads TGCGCCAGCAGTGAGTCCGCTCCTAACTATGGCTACACCTTC.